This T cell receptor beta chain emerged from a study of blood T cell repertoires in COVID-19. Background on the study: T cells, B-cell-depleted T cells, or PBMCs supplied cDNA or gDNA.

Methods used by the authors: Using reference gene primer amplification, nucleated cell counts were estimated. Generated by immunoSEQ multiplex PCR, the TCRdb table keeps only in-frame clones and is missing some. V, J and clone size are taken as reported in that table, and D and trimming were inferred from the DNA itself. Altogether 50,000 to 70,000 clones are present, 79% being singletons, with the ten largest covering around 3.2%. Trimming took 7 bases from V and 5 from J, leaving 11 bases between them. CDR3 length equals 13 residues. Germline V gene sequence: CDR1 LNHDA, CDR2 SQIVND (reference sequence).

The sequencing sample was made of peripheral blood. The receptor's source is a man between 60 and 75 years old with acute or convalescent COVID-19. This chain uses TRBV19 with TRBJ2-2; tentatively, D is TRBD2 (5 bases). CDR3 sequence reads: CASTPRVTGELFF. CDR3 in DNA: TGTGCCAGTACTCCGAGGGTAACCGGGGAGCTGTTTTTT.